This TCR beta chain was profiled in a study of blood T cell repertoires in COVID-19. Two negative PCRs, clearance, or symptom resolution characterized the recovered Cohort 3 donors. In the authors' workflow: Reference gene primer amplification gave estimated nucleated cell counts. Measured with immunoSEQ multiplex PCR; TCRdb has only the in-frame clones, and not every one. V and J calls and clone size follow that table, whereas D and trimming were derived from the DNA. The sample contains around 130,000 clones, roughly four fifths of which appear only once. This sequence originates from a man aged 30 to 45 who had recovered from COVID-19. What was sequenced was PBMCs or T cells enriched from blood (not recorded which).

CDR3 in amino acids: CASSLGVSGDYGYTF. CDR3 coding DNA: TGTGCCAGCAGCCTAGGCGTCAGCGGCGACTATGGCTACACCTTC. The genes are TRBV7-8 and TRBJ1-2, with no clear D. From germline, CDR1 is SGHVS and CDR2 FQNEAQ. The CDR3 loop spans 15 amino acids. Trimming stripped 5 bases from V and 3 bases from J, with 16 bases between.